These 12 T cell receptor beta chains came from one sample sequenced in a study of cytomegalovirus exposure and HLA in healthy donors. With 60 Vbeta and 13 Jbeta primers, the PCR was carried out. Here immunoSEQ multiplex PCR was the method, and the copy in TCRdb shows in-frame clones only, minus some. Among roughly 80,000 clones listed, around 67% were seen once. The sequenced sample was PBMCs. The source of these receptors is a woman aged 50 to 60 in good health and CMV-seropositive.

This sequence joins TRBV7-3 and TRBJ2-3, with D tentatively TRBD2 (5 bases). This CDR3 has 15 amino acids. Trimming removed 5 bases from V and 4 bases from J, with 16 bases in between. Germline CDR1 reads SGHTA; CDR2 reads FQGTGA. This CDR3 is CASSMQEARADTQYF. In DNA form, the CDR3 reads TGTGCCAGCAGCATGCAGGAGGCGAGGGCAGATACGCAGTATTTT.

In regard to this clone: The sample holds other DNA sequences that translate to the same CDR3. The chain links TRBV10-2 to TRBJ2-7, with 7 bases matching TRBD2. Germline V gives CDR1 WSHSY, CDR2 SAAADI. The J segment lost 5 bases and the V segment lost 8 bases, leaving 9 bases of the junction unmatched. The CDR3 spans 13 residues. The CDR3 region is CASRDYRGDEQYV. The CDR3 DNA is TGCGCCAGCCGGGACTACCGAGGGGACGAGCAGTACGTC.

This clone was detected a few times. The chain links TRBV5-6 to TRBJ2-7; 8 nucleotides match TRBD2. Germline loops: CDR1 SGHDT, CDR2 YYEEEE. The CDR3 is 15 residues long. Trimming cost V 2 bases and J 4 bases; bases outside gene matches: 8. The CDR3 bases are TGTGCCAGCAGCTTAGTAGGCCAGCGGGGGTACGAGCAGTACGTC. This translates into CASSLVGQRGYEQYV.

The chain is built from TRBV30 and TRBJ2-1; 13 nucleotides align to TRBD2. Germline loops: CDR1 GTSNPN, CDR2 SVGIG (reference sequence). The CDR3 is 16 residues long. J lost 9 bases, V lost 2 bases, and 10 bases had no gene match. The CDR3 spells CAWSHLGLAGAGEQFF. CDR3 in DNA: TGTGCCTGGAGTCATTTAGGACTAGCGGGGGCTGGTGAGCAGTTCTTC.

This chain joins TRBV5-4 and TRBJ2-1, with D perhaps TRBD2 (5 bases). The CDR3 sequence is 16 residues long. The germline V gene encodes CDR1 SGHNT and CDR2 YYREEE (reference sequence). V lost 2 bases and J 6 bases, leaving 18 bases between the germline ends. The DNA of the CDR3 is TGTGCCAGCAGCTTTTTAGCGACAACCCACCCCAATGAGCAGTTCTTC. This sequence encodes CASSFLATTHPNEQFF.

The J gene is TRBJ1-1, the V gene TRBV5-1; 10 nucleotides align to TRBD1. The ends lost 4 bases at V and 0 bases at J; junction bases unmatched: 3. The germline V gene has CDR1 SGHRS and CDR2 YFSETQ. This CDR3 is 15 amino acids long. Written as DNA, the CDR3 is TGCGCCAGCAGCCCCGACAGGGGGCTGAACACTGAAGCTTTCTTT. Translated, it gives CASSPDRGLNTEAFF.

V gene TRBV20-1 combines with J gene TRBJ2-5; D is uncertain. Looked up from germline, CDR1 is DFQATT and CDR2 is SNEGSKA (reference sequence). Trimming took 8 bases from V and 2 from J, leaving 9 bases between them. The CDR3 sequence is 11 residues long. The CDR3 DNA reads TGCAGTCACGCCAGACAAGAGACCCAGTACTTC. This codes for CSHARQETQYF.

The CDR3 region is CASSGELNSPLHF. Written as DNA, the CDR3 is TGTGCCAGCAGTGGCGAATTAAATTCACCCCTCCACTTT. This chain links TRBV6-4 with TRBJ1-6; D unclear. There are 13 residues in the CDR3. Germline V gene lookup returns CDR1 MRHNA and CDR2 SNTAGT. Trimming removed 4 bases at V and 7 bases at J, with 8 bases between.

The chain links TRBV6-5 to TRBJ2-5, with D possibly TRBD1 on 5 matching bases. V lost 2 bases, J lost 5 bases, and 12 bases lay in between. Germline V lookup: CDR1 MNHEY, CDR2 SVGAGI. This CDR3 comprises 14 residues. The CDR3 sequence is CASSYDRTIETQYF. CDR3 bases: TGTGCCAGCAGTTACGACAGAACCATCGAGACCCAGTACTTC.

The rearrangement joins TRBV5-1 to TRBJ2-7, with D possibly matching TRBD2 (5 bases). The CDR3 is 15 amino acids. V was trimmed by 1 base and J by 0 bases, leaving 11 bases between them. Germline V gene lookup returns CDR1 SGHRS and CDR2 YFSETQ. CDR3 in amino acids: CASSLNGVSSYEQYF. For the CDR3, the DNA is TGCGCCAGCAGCTTGAACGGGGTTAGCTCCTACGAGCAGTACTTC.

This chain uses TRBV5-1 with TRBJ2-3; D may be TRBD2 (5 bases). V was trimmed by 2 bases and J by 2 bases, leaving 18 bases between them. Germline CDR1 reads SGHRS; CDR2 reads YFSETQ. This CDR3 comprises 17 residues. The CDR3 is CASSLKSSASPTDTQYF. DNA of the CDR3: TGCGCCAGCAGCTTAAAAAGTAGCGCGAGCCCCACAGATACGCAGTATTTT.

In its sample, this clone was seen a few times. This CDR3 is CASSPSRRFGYYEQYV. As DNA, the CDR3 is TGTGCCAGCTCACCAAGTCGGAGGTTCGGGTACTACGAGCAGTACGTC. The chain uses TRBV18 and TRBJ2-7, with a tentative D call TRBD2 (5 bases). The germline gives CDR1 KGHSH, CDR2 LQKENI. V was pared by 2 bases and J by 3 bases, with 17 bases between. This CDR3 contains 16 residues.